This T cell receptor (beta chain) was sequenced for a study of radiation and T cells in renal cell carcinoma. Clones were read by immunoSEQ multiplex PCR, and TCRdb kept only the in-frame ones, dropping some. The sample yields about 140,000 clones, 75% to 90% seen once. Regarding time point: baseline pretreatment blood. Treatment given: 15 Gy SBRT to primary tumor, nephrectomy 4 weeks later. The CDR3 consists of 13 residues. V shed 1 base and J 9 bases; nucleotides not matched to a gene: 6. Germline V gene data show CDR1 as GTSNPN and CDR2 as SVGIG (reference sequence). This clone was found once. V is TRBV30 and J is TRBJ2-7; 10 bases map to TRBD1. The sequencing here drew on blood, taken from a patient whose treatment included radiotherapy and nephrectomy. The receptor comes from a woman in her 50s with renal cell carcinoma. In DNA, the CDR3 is TGTGCCTGGAGTGGGGACAGGGGAAGCGGGCAGTACTTC. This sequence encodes CAWSGDRGSGQYF.